This passage covers 3 T cell receptor beta chains from one sample sequenced in a study of CD8+ T cells in alopecia areata. Extracted RNA was reverse transcribed into cDNA, the sequencing template. The data were produced by immunoSEQ multiplex PCR, yet TCRdb's version contains in-frame clones alone and is incomplete. The repertoire has 150,000 to 200,000 clones, about three fifths of them found once; the top ten carry about 1.3%. Regarding treatment: oral pan-JAK inhibitor, 5-10 mg twice daily. The sequences come from CD4+ T cells sorted from blood, collected around week 50, from a patient treated with tofacitinib. The origin of the receptors is a human donor with alopecia areata.

This clone occurred once. CDR3 sequence reads: CASSLGDNVDYGYTF. CDR3 nucleotides: TGCGCCAGCAGCTTGGGAGACAACGTGGACTATGGCTACACCTTC. The chain has TRBV5-1 and TRBJ1-2; no clear D. V was clipped by 0 bases and J by 3 bases, with 12 bases between them. This CDR3 region has 15 residues. CDR1 is SGHRS, CDR2 YFSETQ, per germline. The variable domain in full, with the rest retrieved from reference TRBV5-1 and TRBJ1-2, is KAGVTQTPRYLIKTRGQQVTLSCSPISGHRSVSWYQQTPGQGLQFLFEYFSETQRNKGNFPGRFSGRQFSNSRSEMNVSTLELGDSALYLCASSLGDNVDYGYTFGSGTRLTVV.

This chain uses TRBV7-6 with TRBJ2-1, with D tentatively TRBD1 or TRBD2 (6 bases each). CDR1 and CDR2 (germline): SGHVS, FNYEAQ. The V end lost 5 bases, the J end lost 9 bases, and 20 bases lay between the germline ends. The CDR3 has 15 amino acids. The CDR3: CASSKRDFEGGEQFF. The CDR3 DNA is TGTGCCAGCAGCAAGAGGGACTTTGAAGGGGGTGAGCAGTTCTTC.

This clone was picked up a small number of times. The V call is TRBV10-2, the J call TRBJ2-3; D gene ambiguous. The CDR3 covers 11 residues. Germline CDR1 WSHSY, CDR2 SAAADI. V was clipped by 2 bases and J by 5 bases, with 2 bases between them. CDR3 DNA: TGCGCCAGCAGTGAGATAGATACGCAGTATTTT. This translates into CASSEIDTQYF.